The clone carrying this TCR beta chain was detected only a few times. As yet, its antigen is unknown. These data belong to a study of tumor-infiltrating lymphocytes in localized non-small cell lung cancer. The study, taken as a whole, reports: Tumor T-cell fraction from TCR sequencing was not associated with recurrence-free survival (p = 0.61).

Assay: immunoSEQ multiplex PCR; the TCRdb copy retains only in-frame clones and omits some. The sample consists of approximately 5,700 clones, around 82% of them appearing once. CDR3 length: 15 amino acids. With 5 bases removed from V and 2 bases from J, the gap between germline ends came to 16 bases. The germline V gene encodes CDR1 SGHVS and CDR2 FNYEAQ. The sequencing input was lung tumor tissue. The TCR originated in a human donor with non-small cell lung cancer. This rearrangement joins TRBV7-6 to TRBJ2-7; a weak D match, TRBD2 (6 bases). CDR3 region: CASSLAWGLPYEQYF. The DNA for the CDR3 is TGTGCCAGCAGCCTGGCATGGGGACTCCCCTACGAGCAGTACTTC.